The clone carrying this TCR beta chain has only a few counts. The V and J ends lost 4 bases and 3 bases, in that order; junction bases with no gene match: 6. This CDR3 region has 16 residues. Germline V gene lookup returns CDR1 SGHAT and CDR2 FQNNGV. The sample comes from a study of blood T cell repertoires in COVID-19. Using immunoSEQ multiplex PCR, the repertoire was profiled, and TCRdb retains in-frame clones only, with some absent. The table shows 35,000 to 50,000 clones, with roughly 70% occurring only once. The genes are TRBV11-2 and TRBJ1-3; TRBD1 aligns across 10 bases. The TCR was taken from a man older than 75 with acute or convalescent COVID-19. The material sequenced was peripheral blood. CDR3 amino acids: CASSWVTGGVGNTIYF. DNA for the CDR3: TGTGCCAGCAGCTGGGTGACAGGGGGCGTTGGAAACACCATATATTTT.